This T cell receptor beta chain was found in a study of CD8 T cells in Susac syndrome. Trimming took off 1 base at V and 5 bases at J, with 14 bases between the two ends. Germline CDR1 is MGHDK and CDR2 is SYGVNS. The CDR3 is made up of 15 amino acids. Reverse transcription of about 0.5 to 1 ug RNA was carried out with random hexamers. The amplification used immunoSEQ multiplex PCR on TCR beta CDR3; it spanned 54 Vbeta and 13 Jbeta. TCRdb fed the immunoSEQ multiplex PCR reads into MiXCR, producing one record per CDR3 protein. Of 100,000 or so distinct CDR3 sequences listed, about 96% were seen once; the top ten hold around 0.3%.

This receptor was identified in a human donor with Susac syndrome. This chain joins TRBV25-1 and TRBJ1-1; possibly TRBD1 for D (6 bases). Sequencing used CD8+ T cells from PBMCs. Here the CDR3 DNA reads TGTGCCAGCAGTGAATCGTCACAGGGAGCAACTGAAGCTTTCTTT. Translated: CASSESSQGATEAFF.